This TCR beta chain was found in a study of T cell clonality in common variable immunodeficiency. Repertoires were generated with immunoSEQ multiplex PCR, while TCRdb's copy carries only in-frame clones and drops some. Sampling found 35,000 to 50,000 clones, none seen once. General study findings and limits: CVID subjects shared fewer TCRbeta clones than healthy controls did.

This clone has a count of ten or more. Its antigen is still unknown. The sequence came from a person aged 18 to 75 in good health. Sample: peripheral blood mononuclear cells.

Incomplete CDR3 DNA: TGTGCCAGCAGCTTAATCACTTCCGGGACAGGGTCTTCACCC. The encoded protein is CASSLITSGTGSSP. The full CDR3 is CASSLITSGTGSSPLHF. The gene calls are TRBV7-8 and TRBJ1-6, with 9 bases matching TRBD1. The read ends 3 residues early relative to the CDR3; the germline J gene fills the gap. V dropped 2 bases and J dropped 9; count of bases not matched to a gene: 11. The CDR3 loop spans 17 amino acids. Germline loops: CDR1 SGHVS, CDR2 FQNEAQ.